This passage covers 11 T cell receptor beta chains from one sample sequenced in a study of CD8 T cells in Susac syndrome. Random hexamers were used to reverse transcribe an amount of roughly 0.5 to 1 ug RNA. TCRdb re-called the immunoSEQ multiplex PCR reads with MiXCR, one entry per CDR3 protein. This repertoire shows 200,000 to 250,000 distinct CDR3 sequences, roughly 96% found once; its top ten account for 0.095%. What was sequenced was CD4+ T cells from PBMCs. The source is a human donor with multiple sclerosis.

This clonotype was observed a single time. This sequence joins TRBV12-3 or TRBV12-4 and TRBJ2-3, with unresolved D. The V and J ends lost 6 bases and 0 bases respectively, with 10 bases between them. CDR3 size: 14 residues. The CDR3 sequence: CASSQQASTDTQYF. In nucleotides, the CDR3 is TGTGCCAGCAGCCAACAAGCTAGCACAGATACGCAGTATTTT.

V usage is TRBV29-1 and J usage is TRBJ2-1; 12 bases match TRBD2. The length of the CDR3 is 20 residues. Germline values: CDR1 SQVTM, CDR2 ANQGSEA. J was trimmed by 0 bases and V by 0 bases; bases with no gene match: 12. CDR3 amino acids: CSVEDLGSSGRASSYNEQFF. The CDR3 bases are TGCAGCGTTGAAGATCTCGGGTCTAGCGGGAGGGCCAGCTCCTACAATGAGCAGTTCTTC.

This chain uses TRBV3-1 with TRBJ2-1, with TRBD2 matching 13 bases. Trimming took 4 bases from V and 15 from J; bases not matched to a gene: 6. This CDR3 contains 13 residues. Per the germline V gene, CDR1 is LGHDT and CDR2 is YNNKEL (reference sequence). In DNA, the CDR3 is TGTGCCAGCAGCCTTGGACTAGCGGGAGTTCCGTTCTTC. Protein: CASSLGLAGVPFF.

J is TRBJ2-5 and V is TRBV9; D gene ambiguous. Trimming shortened V by 2 bases and J by 4 bases, and 9 bases separated the two germline ends. From germline, CDR1 is SGDLS and CDR2 YYNGEE. The CDR3 runs 13 residues. CDR3 nucleotides: TGTGCCAGCAGCGTTGATGTCGGAGAGACCCAGTACTTC. Its translation: CASSVDVGETQYF. Looking up the rest from reference TRBV9 and TRBJ2-5 gives the full variable domain: DSGVTQTPKHLITATGQRVTLRCSPRSGDLSVYWYQQSLDQGLQFLIQYYNGEERAKGNILERFSAQQFPDLHSELNLSSLELGDSALYFCASSVDVGETQYFGPGTRLLVL.

This sequence joins TRBV3-1 and TRBJ2-7, with 9 bases lining up with TRBD2. The CDR3 covers 15 residues. Germline V gene sequence: CDR1 LGHDT, CDR2 YNNKEL (reference sequence). V was clipped by 2 bases and J by 2 bases; unmatched bases: 4. The CDR3 nucleotides read TGTGCCAGCAGCCAACTACGCGGGGGGGCCTACGAGCAGTACTTC. Amino acids: CASSQLRGGAYEQYF.

V gene TRBV20-1 combines with J gene TRBJ1-2, with a weak D call TRBD1 (5 bases). The CDR3 covers 17 residues. With 5 bases removed from V and 0 bases from J, the gap between germline ends came to 22 bases. Germline lookup yields CDR1 DFQATT and CDR2 SNEGSKA (reference sequence). The chain's CDR3 is CSAPPRAGLLANYGYTF. The CDR3 nucleotides read TGCAGTGCTCCACCGAGGGCAGGGCTATTAGCTAACTATGGCTACACCTTC.

This rearrangement joins TRBV7-9 to TRBJ2-5; D is uncertain. Germline V CDR1 and CDR2: SEHNR, FQNEAQ (reference sequence). The CDR3 extends over 13 amino acids. Trimming took 3 bases from V and 5 from J, leaving 10 bases between them. CDR3 loop: CASSFGVMETQYF. Written as DNA, the CDR3 is TGTGCCAGCAGCTTTGGCGTTATGGAGACCCAGTACTTC.

The chain employs TRBV28 and TRBJ2-1; D may be TRBD2 (5 bases). V lost 4 bases and J 9 bases, leaving 16 bases between the germline ends. The CDR3 runs 14 residues. Germline V gives CDR1 MDHEN, CDR2 SYDVKM. CDR3 bases: TGTGCCAGCAGTTCACCCGGGATAACCGGTGAGCAGTTCTTC. Amino acids: CASSSPGITGEQFF.

This clonotype appeared a single time. The chain recombines TRBV7-2 with TRBJ2-5; weak D call: TRBD1 (5 bases). From germline, CDR1 is SGHTA and CDR2 FQGNSA. The CDR3 is 13 residues long. V was pared by 5 bases and J by 8 bases, with 15 bases between. This chain's CDR3 is CASSSPGIITQYF. DNA of the CDR3: TGTGCCAGCAGCAGCCCAGGGATTATAACCCAGTACTTC.

The chain joins TRBV5-1 to TRBJ1-1; TRBD1 agrees at 11 bases. V shed 4 bases, J shed 0 bases, and the junction held 5 bases outside the gene matches. The V gene's germline CDR1 is SGHRS and CDR2 YFSETQ. This CDR3 region has 16 residues. For the CDR3, the DNA is TGCGCCAGCAGCAAACGGACAGGGGGCTTGAACACTGAAGCTTTCTTT. Translated, it gives CASSKRTGGLNTEAFF.

In its sample, this clonotype was seen once. The CDR3 nucleotides read TGTGCCAGCAGTTGGGGGCTAGCGGGAACGGCCGATGAGCAGTTCTTC. Amino acids: CASSWGLAGTADEQFF. The gene calls are TRBV27 and TRBJ2-1, with TRBD2 identical over 9 bases. The CDR3 totals 16 residues. Losses at the gene ends were 4 bases for V and 8 bases for J; bases not matched to a gene: 12. Germline V gives CDR1 MNHEY, CDR2 SMNVEV (reference sequence).